This TCR beta chain originates from a study of control samples from healthy donors and cancer patients. Sequencing used immunoSEQ multiplex PCR; TCRdb keeps in-frame clones, though not all of them. The table shows under 150,000 clones, with over 85% occurring only once. CDR3 length: 17 amino acids. This clonotype was sampled from a man aged 25-45 years in good health. The material sequenced was blood. The V and J genes are TRBV21-1 and TRBJ2-4; the table's D call, TRBD1, has no DNA check behind it. TRBV21-1 is a pseudogene. CDR3 residues: CASSKRRRQGAKNIQYF. In DNA, the CDR3 is TGTGCCAGCAGCAAAAGGAGGCGACAGGGGGCCAAAAACATTCAGTACTTC.